This is a list of T cell receptor beta chains from one sample in a study of cytomegalovirus exposure and HLA in healthy donors. This table comes from immunoSEQ multiplex PCR, and its TCRdb copy is limited to in-frame clones, with some not included. The table has approximately 180,000 clones, around 80% seen once. Specimen: PBMCs. Every receptor here comes from a woman aged 25 to 39 in good health and CMV-seronegative. Each CDR3 is given with its conserved first and last residue. The D gene is left open where the match is weak. A row's size may be missing; if present it is once, few, many or a size class.

clone_size j_call d_call v_call cdr3_nt cdr3_aa
- TRBJ2-3 TRBD2 TRBV29-1 TGCAGCGTTCGGGGCGGGAGCACAACAGATACGCAGTATTTT CSVRGGSTTDTQYF
- TRBJ1-3 - TRBV9 TGTGCCAGCAGCTCAACTGGGACTCCTGGAAACACCATATATTTT CASSSTGTPGNTIYF
few TRBJ1-4 TRBD1 TRBV6-6 TGTGCCAGCAGCCAGAGGGGACAGACTAATGAAAAACTGTTTTTT CASSQRGQTNEKLFF
- TRBJ1-2 - TRBV28 TGTGCCAGCACCATCCCACAGGAATCCTATGGCTACACCTTC CASTIPQESYGYTF
- TRBJ2-7 - TRBV18 TGTGCCAGCTCCCCCGGCTACGAGCAGTACTTC CASSPGYEQYF
- TRBJ2-3 TRBD2 TRBV10-2 TGCGCCAGCAGTGAAACATGGACTAGCCGAACTAGCACAGATACGCAGTATTTT CASSETWTSRTSTDTQYF
- TRBJ1-4 TRBD1 TRBV28 TGTGCCAGCAATGTGGGACAGGGGGTTGCAAGGAATGAAAAACTGTTTTTT CASNVGQGVARNEKLFF
- TRBJ2-1 TRBD2 TRBV18 TGTGCCAGCTCACCGAAAGGGCTAGCGGGGGGTAGCTCCTACAATGAGCAGTTCTTC CASSPKGLAGGSSYNEQFF
- TRBJ1-2 TRBD1 TRBV2 TGTGCCAGCACAACAGGGGACCTAGGCTACACCTTC CASTTGDLGYTF
- TRBJ2-6 - TRBV10-1 TGCGCCAGCAGTGAGGCAGGGGAGCGCTCTGGGGCCAACGTCCTGACTTTC CASSEAGERSGANVLTF
- TRBJ1-5 - TRBV6-6 TGTGCCAGCAGATTACAGATTACTCTTCCCCAGCATTTT CASRLQITLPQHF
once TRBJ2-2 - TRBV7-6 TGTGCCAGCATCGGGACCGGGGAGCTGTTTTTT CASIGTGELFF
- TRBJ2-2 - TRBV5-1 TGCGCCAGCAGATCGTATACGGACACCGGGGAGCTGTTTTTT CASRSYTDTGELFF
- TRBJ2-2 TRBD1 TRBV5-6 TGTGCCAGCAGAAATACAGGGGGGACCGGGGAGCTGTTTTTT CASRNTGGTGELFF
- TRBJ2-7 - TRBV28 TGTGCCAGCAGGGGAGGAGGTCAAACGAGCTCCTACGAGCAGTACTTC CASRGGGQTSSYEQYF
- TRBJ2-3 - TRBV4-2 TGTGCCAGCAGCCCAAAGACAGGTAGCACAGATACGCAGTATTTT CASSPKTGSTDTQYF
- TRBJ2-1 - TRBV6-5 TGTGCCAGCAGTTACTCTAGCCTCAATGAGCAGTTCTTC CASSYSSLNEQFF
- TRBJ2-6 - TRBV6-1 TGTGCCAGCAGTGATCGCCAGGGCTCTGGGGCCAACGTCCTGACTTTC CASSDRQGSGANVLTF
- TRBJ2-6 - TRBV21-1 TGTGCCAGCAGCAAAGACGGAGACTCCCGCTCTGGGGCCAACGTCCTGACTTTC CASSKDGDSRSGANVLTF
- TRBJ2-7 TRBD1 TRBV6-5 TGTGCCAGCAGTCCGGGACAGGGCCTATCGAAGACGTACTTC CASSPGQGLSKTYF
few TRBJ2-1 - TRBV2 TGTGCCAGCACCGACCACAGGGCCCGATACAATGAGCAGTTCTTC CASTDHRARYNEQFF
- TRBJ1-2 TRBD1 TRBV7-9 TGTTCCAGCAGCCCAACGACAGGGCTGAGTCCGAGGTCATACACCTTC CSSSPTTGLSPRSYTF
- TRBJ2-3 TRBD1 TRBV5-4 TGTGCCAGCAGTGGTTCCGGACAGGGAAAAGATACGCAGTATTTT CASSGSGQGKDTQYF
few TRBJ1-2 - TRBV23-1 TGCGCCAACACGGGAGGGCCTAACTATGGCTACACCTTC CANTGGPNYGYTF
- TRBJ2-1 - TRBV28 TGTGCCAGCAGCCCGCTAAATGAGCAGTTCTTC CASSPLNEQFF
- TRBJ1-5 TRBD1 TRBV11-2 TGTGCCAGCAGCTCCGGGACAGGGTCTCAGCCCCAGCATTTT CASSSGTGSQPQHF
- TRBJ2-1 TRBD2 TRBV19 TGTGCCAGTAGTGTCGGAGCCGGGGGGATGAATGAGCAGTTCTTC CASSVGAGGMNEQFF
- TRBJ2-1 TRBD1 TRBV12-5 TGTGCTAGTGGTCGGGACAGGGTGGCCCATGAGCAGTTCTTC CASGRDRVAHEQFF
few TRBJ1-5 - TRBV7-2 TGTGCCAGCAGCTTAGCGTCCGGGGGCAATCAGCCCCAGCATTTT CASSLASGGNQPQHF
few TRBJ2-7 - TRBV18 TGTGCCAGCTCACCATTTGCGCAGGATACCTACGAGCAGTACTTC CASSPFAQDTYEQYF
few TRBJ1-1 TRBD1 TRBV28 TGTGCCAGCAGTCGACAGGGCTACACTGAAGCTTTCTTT CASSRQGYTEAFF
few TRBJ2-5 TRBD1 TRBV6-1 TGTGCCAGCAGTTGGACAGGGGTAGAGACCCAGTACTTC CASSWTGVETQYF
- TRBJ2-1 TRBD2 TRBV4-3 TGCGCCAGCAGGGTCCGTGACGGGGGGGCCTACAATGAGCAGTTCTTC CASRVRDGGAYNEQFF
- TRBJ2-3 - TRBV11-2 TGTGCCAGCAGCTTCTTGTCCGATACGCAGTATTTT CASSFLSDTQYF
few TRBJ2-7 TRBD2 TRBV7-2 TGTGCCAGCAGCTTAGGGGGCGGGAGGGCCCCCTACGAGCAGTACTTC CASSLGGGRAPYEQYF
- TRBJ1-2 TRBD1 TRBV4-2 TGTGCCAGCAGCCAAGACCCTTTACAGGGGACTAACTATGGCTACACCTTC CASSQDPLQGTNYGYTF
- TRBJ2-4 TRBD2 TRBV6-5 TGTGCCAGCGCCCCGGGGGGAGCCAAAAACATTCAGTACTTC CASAPGGAKNIQYF
- TRBJ1-2 TRBD1 TRBV10-3 TGTGCCATCAGTTCGGGACAGGCCCGCCCGGGGGGCTACACCTTC CAISSGQARPGGYTF
- TRBJ1-6 - TRBV11-2 TGTGCCAGCAGCTTAGGTCCTAGCTCCTATAATTCACCCCTCCACTTT CASSLGPSSYNSPLHF
- TRBJ2-5 TRBD1 TRBV7-7 TGTGCCAGCAGCCCCTTTGAGAGGCCAACAGGGGCGACCCAGTACTTC CASSPFERPTGATQYF
- TRBJ2-3 - TRBV7-3 TGTGCCAGCAGCTTAACATACACAGATACGCAGTATTTT CASSLTYTDTQYF
- TRBJ2-5 TRBD1 TRBV7-2 TGTGCCAGCAGCCACAGAGGGACAGTGTACCAAGAGACCCAGTACTTC CASSHRGTVYQETQYF
- TRBJ1-3 TRBD1 TRBV5-4 TGTGCCAGCAGCTCATGGACAGGACGCGCTGGAAACACCATATATTTT CASSSWTGRAGNTIYF
- TRBJ1-5 TRBD1 TRBV9 TGTGCCAGCAGCCAGACAGGGGATAGCAATCAGCCCCAGCATTTT CASSQTGDSNQPQHF
- TRBJ2-1 TRBD2 TRBV18 TGTGCCAGCTCACCTCGGACTAGCGGGAGCTCCTACAATGAGCAGTTCTTC CASSPRTSGSSYNEQFF
- TRBJ1-2 TRBD1 TRBV5-6 TGTGCCAGCAGCACGACAGGGGTCTATGGCTACACCTTC CASSTTGVYGYTF
- TRBJ2-5 TRBD1 TRBV18 TGTGCCAGCTCACCATCATGGGACAGGGGGCATGGAGAGACCCAGTACTTC CASSPSWDRGHGETQYF
- TRBJ1-2 TRBD1 TRBV7-9 TGTGCCAGCAGCACACCCGGGACAGGGGATGATGGCTACACCTTC CASSTPGTGDDGYTF
few TRBJ2-7 - TRBV28 TGTGCCAGTTTTAATAGGGAGGTGCAGTACTTC CASFNREVQYF
- TRBJ2-1 TRBD2 TRBV12-5 TGTGCTAGTGGTACGGGGGGAACTTACAATGAGCAGTTCTTC CASGTGGTYNEQFF
- TRBJ1-5 - TRBV28 TGTGCCAGCAGAATGAGCAGGCAGCCCCAGCATTTT CASRMSRQPQHF
few TRBJ2-7 - TRBV11-2 TGTGCCAGCAGCTTAGTTGGTACAGGGTACGAGCAGTACTTC CASSLVGTGYEQYF
- TRBJ1-5 TRBD1 TRBV28 TGTGCCAGCAGTTCCGGACAGGGAAGTCAGCCCCAGCATTTT CASSSGQGSQPQHF
- TRBJ2-5 - TRBV28 TGTGCCAGCAGCATATACAGGGTTGAGACCCAGTACTTC CASSIYRVETQYF
- TRBJ1-2 TRBD1 TRBV29-1 TGCAGCGTTGAAGACCCCAGGGTGTCAGGGGGTGGCGACTATGGCTACACCTTC CSVEDPRVSGGGDYGYTF
- TRBJ1-6 - TRBV5-3 TGTGCCAGAAGCCGCCACTTCGAGGAGTCTGAATGCTCCTATAATTCACCCCTCCACTTT CARSRHFEESECSYNSPLHF